A selection of T cell receptor beta chains follows, all from one sample in a study of blood T cell repertoires in COVID-19. This table comes from immunoSEQ multiplex PCR, and its TCRdb copy is limited to in-frame clones, with some not included. The data show approximately 63,000 clones, approximately 90% seen once. The sequenced sample consisted of peripheral blood. These receptors were collected from a woman aged 80 or older with acute or convalescent COVID-19. Each CDR3 is given with its conserved first and last residue. A D gene is named only where the DNA matches it firmly.

v_gene,d_gene,j_gene,CDR3aa
TRBV30,TRBD1,TRBJ1-3,CAWRTGFGNTIYF
TRBV3-1/TRBV3-2,NA,TRBJ2-3,CASSQGLGDTQYF
TRBV2,TRBD1,TRBJ1-3,CASDPGQGRGNTIYF
TRBV29-1,NA,TRBJ1-1,CSGGMNTEAFF
TRBV19,NA,TRBJ2-5,CASSLQDYAETQYF
TRBV18,NA,TRBJ1-4,CASSRVGAATNEKLFF
TRBV9,NA,TRBJ2-5,CASSGGLLGGETQYF
TRBV3-1/TRBV3-2,TRBD1,TRBJ2-2,CASSPGQGANTGELFF
TRBV13,NA,TRBJ2-1,CASSPRDFYNEQFF
TRBV28,NA,TRBJ1-3,CASSLINLPGNTIYF
TRBV19,TRBD1,TRBJ1-5,CASRPDRGNQPQHF
TRBV6-5,TRBD1,TRBJ1-2,CASSPRQGSLYGYTF
TRBV3-1/TRBV3-2,NA,TRBJ1-2,CASAPAGFRYGYTF
TRBV5-1,NA,TRBJ1-1,CASSFGQKPVEAFF
TRBV30,TRBD1,TRBJ2-5,CAWGTGTGGEETQYF
TRBV19,TRBD2,TRBJ2-2,CASSRAAGGFTGELFF
TRBV3-1/TRBV3-2,TRBD2,TRBJ2-7,CASSHPSGSSYEQYF
TRBV2,NA,TRBJ1-2,CASSEGTALGYTF
TRBV5-4,TRBD2,TRBJ2-2,CASSLNPAGVRGGELFF
TRBV18,NA,TRBJ2-5,CASSPLDSEETQYF
TRBV18,NA,TRBJ1-6,CASSPTPEGSPLHF
TRBV6-6,TRBD1,TRBJ1-1,CASSSQGAEAFF
TRBV7-2,NA,TRBJ2-1,CASSLGLLWNNEQFF
TRBV19,NA,TRBJ1-5,CASSIGAVHNQPQHF
TRBV28,NA,TRBJ2-4,CASTLGLAGKNIQYF
TRBV5-1,TRBD1,TRBJ1-2,CASSLGSRGLPSTF
TRBV5-4,NA,TRBJ2-7,CASSLASGLREQYF
TRBV24-1,TRBD1,TRBJ1-1,CATRGQGPGGTEAFF
TRBV7-9,NA,TRBJ1-1,CASTQFGGAAEAFF
TRBV7-9,TRBD1,TRBJ1-2,CASSLTPRGYEGYTF
TRBV5-4,NA,TRBJ2-5,CASSAGGREQETQYF
TRBV5-1,NA,TRBJ2-5,CASSKGTAKETQYF
TRBV10-3,NA,TRBJ2-3,CAIGGGGMGGTDTQYF
TRBV6-6,TRBD1,TRBJ1-5,CASSYATGVSNQPQHF
TRBV6-2/TRBV6-3,TRBD1,TRBJ1-4,CASSPVGTEVEKLFF